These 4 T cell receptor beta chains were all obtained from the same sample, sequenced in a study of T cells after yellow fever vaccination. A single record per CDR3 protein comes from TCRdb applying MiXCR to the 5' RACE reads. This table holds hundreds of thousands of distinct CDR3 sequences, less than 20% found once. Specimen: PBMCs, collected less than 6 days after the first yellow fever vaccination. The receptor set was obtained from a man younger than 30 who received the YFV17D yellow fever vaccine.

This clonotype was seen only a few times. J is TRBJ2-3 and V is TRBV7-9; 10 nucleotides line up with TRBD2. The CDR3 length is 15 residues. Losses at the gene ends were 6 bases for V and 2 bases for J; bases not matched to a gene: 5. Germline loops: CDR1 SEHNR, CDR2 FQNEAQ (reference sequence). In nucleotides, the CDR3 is TGTGCCAGCAGATCTCTAGCGGGGGACACAGATACGCAGTATTTT. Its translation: CASRSLAGDTDTQYF. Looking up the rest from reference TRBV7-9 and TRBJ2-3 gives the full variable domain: DTGVSQNPRHKITKRGQNVTFRCDPISEHNRLYWYRQTLGQGPEFLTYFQNEAQLEKSRLLSDRFSAERPKGSFSTLEIQRTEQGDSAMYLCASRSLAGDTDTQYFGPGTRLTVL.

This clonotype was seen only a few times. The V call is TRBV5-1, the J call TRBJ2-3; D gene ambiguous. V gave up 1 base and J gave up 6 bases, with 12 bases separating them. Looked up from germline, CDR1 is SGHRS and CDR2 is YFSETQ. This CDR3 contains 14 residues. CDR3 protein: CASSLRFEPDTQYF. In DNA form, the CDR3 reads TGCGCCAGCAGCTTGCGATTTGAGCCCGATACGCAGTATTTT.

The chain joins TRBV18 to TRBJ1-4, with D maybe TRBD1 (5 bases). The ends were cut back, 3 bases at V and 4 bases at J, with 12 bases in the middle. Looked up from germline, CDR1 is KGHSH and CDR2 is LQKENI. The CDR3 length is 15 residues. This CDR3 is CASSPQGLLNEKLFF. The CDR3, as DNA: TGTGCCAGCTCACCTCAGGGCCTTCTTAATGAAAAACTGTTTTTT.

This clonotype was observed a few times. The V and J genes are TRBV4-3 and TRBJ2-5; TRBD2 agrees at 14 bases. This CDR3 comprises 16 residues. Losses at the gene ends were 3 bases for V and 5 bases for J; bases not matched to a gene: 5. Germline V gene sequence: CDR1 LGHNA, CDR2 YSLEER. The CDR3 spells CASSQTSGGARETQYF. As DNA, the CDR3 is TGCGCCAGCAGCCAGACTAGCGGGGGGGCTCGGGAGACCCAGTACTTC.